Each of the 25 T cell receptor beta chains below was sequenced from the same sample in a study of cytomegalovirus exposure and HLA in healthy donors. Only in-frame clones appear in the TCRdb table, and some are missing; sequencing was by immunoSEQ multiplex PCR. The sample has over 100,000 clones; about 88% are singletons. Sample: PBMCs. Source of these receptors: a woman aged 18 to 35 in good health and CMV-seronegative.

This clone was recorded once. V and J are TRBV6-4 and TRBJ2-1; the D gene is possibly TRBD1 (6 bases). The CDR3 is 14 residues long. Germline values: CDR1 MRHNA, CDR2 SNTAGT. V was shortened by 7 bases and J by 3 bases, with 13 bases between the two germline ends. CDR3 bases: TGTGCCAGCAAGGGCGCAGGGGACTACAATGAGCAGTTCTTC. It encodes CASKGAGDYNEQFF.

The chain links TRBV28 to TRBJ2-5, with TRBD1 identical over 8 bases. Germline values: CDR1 MDHEN, CDR2 SYDVKM. The V and J ends lost 6 bases and 2 bases, in that order; junction bases with no gene match: 8. This CDR3 has 15 amino acids. The CDR3 nucleotides are TGTGCCAGCAGCTCCCTGACAGGGGCTCAAGAGACCCAGTACTTC. It is translated as CASSSLTGAQETQYF.

V and J are TRBV28 and TRBJ1-5; 10 bases are shared with TRBD1. The germline gives CDR1 MDHEN, CDR2 SYDVKM. V was pared by 5 bases and J by 6 bases, with 10 bases of the junction left unmatched. There are 16 residues in the CDR3. In nucleotides, the CDR3 is TGTGCCAGCAGTCCTGACAGGGGGCGGACGAGTCAGCCCCAGCATTTT. Protein: CASSPDRGRTSQPQHF.

The J gene is TRBJ2-5, the V gene TRBV28; 7 bases map to TRBD2. V dropped 5 bases and J dropped 0; count of bases not matched to a gene: 12. The length of the CDR3 is 17 residues. Germline CDR1 and CDR2: MDHEN and SYDVKM. CDR3 sequence: CASSPSPGTTYQETQYF. The CDR3 DNA reads TGTGCCAGCAGTCCCTCCCCCGGGACTACGTACCAAGAGACCCAGTACTTC.

The chain employs TRBV10-1 and TRBJ2-1; D may be TRBD1 (6 bases). CDR1 WNHNN and CDR2 SYGVQD come from the germline V gene (reference sequence). The CDR3 is 12 residues long. Trimming left V 11 bases short and J 8 bases short, with 16 bases between. CDR3 amino acids: CAQGLLGHEQFF. DNA for the CDR3: TGCGCCCAGGGGCTCCTGGGCCATGAGCAGTTCTTC.

This clone was recorded only once. V gene TRBV11-2 combines with J gene TRBJ1-4; TRBD1 agrees at 8 bases. J lost 2 bases, V lost 4 bases, and 9 bases had no gene match. The CDR3 covers 17 residues. Germline V lookup: CDR1 SGHAT, CDR2 FQNNGV. CDR3 sequence reads: CASSSPRRQGTNEKLFF. CDR3 coding DNA: TGTGCCAGCAGCTCACCACGACGACAGGGGACTAATGAAAAACTGTTTTTT.

The rearrangement joins TRBV27 to TRBJ2-6; D unclear. CDR1 and CDR2 (germline): MNHEY, SMNVEV (reference sequence). V shed 5 bases and J shed 0 bases, with 5 bases lying between them. The CDR3 is 14 amino acids. This CDR3 is CASSPVSGANVLTF. The CDR3 DNA follows: TGTGCCAGCAGTCCAGTCTCTGGGGCCAACGTCCTGACTTTC. Supplemented by reference TRBV27 and TRBJ2-6, the full variable domain reads EAQVTQNPRYLITVTGKKLTVTCSQNMNHEYMSWYRQDPGLGLRQIYYSMNVEVTDKGDVPEGYKVSRKEKRNFPLILESPSPNQTSLYFCASSPVSGANVLTFGAGSRLTVL.

The DNA for the CDR3 is TGTGCCAGCAGCTTAGGACAGAAGGCATCCTATAATTCACCCCTCCACTTT. Translated, it gives CASSLGQKASYNSPLHF. This chain joins TRBV7-6 and TRBJ1-6; tentatively, D is TRBD1 (5 bases). Germline loops: CDR1 SGHVS, CDR2 FNYEAQ. V was clipped by 1 base and J by 1 base, with 11 bases between them. There are 17 residues in the CDR3.

This chain joins TRBV7-6 and TRBJ2-1; 15 bases map to TRBD2. The V segment lost 5 bases and the J segment 6 bases; nucleotides outside the gene matches: 5. Germline values: CDR1 SGHVS, CDR2 FNYEAQ. The CDR3 runs 16 residues. The CDR3 bases are TGTGCCAGCAGCCAGGGACTAGCGGGAGGTCTCAATGAGCAGTTCTTC. It translates to CASSQGLAGGLNEQFF.

The J gene is TRBJ2-3, the V gene TRBV5-6; D remains unclear. This CDR3 is built from 12 residues. V lost 2 bases to trimming and J lost 4 bases, with 5 bases between them. Germline-derived CDR1 and CDR2 are SGHDT and YYEEEE. CDR3 DNA: TGTGCCAGCAGCTTCCAGGCAGATACGCAGTATTTT. This sequence encodes CASSFQADTQYF. Filled out from reference TRBV5-6 and TRBJ2-3, the complete variable domain reads DAGVTQSPTHLIKTRGQQVTLRCSPKSGHDTVSWYQQALGQGPQFIFQYYEEEERQRGNFPDRFSGHQFPNYSSELNVNALLLGDSALYLCASSFQADTQYFGPGTRLTVL.

This clone occurred once. This chain uses TRBV5-6 with TRBJ2-1; weak D call: TRBD2 (5 bases). Germline V gene data show CDR1 as SGHDT and CDR2 as YYEEEE. Between the trimmed V and J ends, which lost 0 bases and 2 bases, there was a span of 9 bases. This CDR3 is 15 amino acids long. The CDR3 loop is CASSLGGSAYNEQFF. CDR3 in DNA: TGTGCCAGCAGCTTGGGTGGGAGTGCCTACAATGAGCAGTTCTTC.

This clone turned up a few times. The V call is TRBV25-1, the J call TRBJ1-5, with 8 bases matching TRBD1. The germline gives CDR1 MGHDK, CDR2 SYGVNS. The CDR3 has 12 amino acids. Trimming took 6 bases from V and 15 from J; bases not matched to a gene: 10. Here the CDR3 reads CASSPDRGPTHF. CDR3 nucleotide sequence: TGTGCCAGCAGCCCCGACAGGGGTCCTACGCATTTT. Full variable domain (rest looked up from reference TRBV25-1 and TRBJ1-5): EADIYQTPRYLVIGTGKKITLECSQTMGHDKMYWYQQDPGMELHLIHYSYGVNSTEKGDLSSESTVSRIRTEHFPLTLESARPSHTSQYLCASSPDRGPTHFGDGTRLSIL.

The J gene is TRBJ2-2, the V gene TRBV21-1; the table names TRBD2, a call not compared with the DNA. TRBV21-1 is deemed a pseudogene. The CDR3 runs 17 residues. The CDR3 sequence is CASSTNSGGRYTGELFF. In DNA form, the CDR3 reads TGTGCCAGCAGCACAAATAGCGGGGGTCGCTACACCGGGGAGCTGTTTTTT.

This clone was seen a handful of times. The gene calls are TRBV2 and TRBJ1-3; 7 bases agree with TRBD1. V was clipped by 6 bases and J by 5 bases; unmatched bases: 7. The CDR3 is 14 residues long. Germline V gene lookup returns CDR1 SNHLY and CDR2 FYNNEI. Here the CDR3 reads CASRGETGRNTIYF. The CDR3 DNA reads TGTGCCAGCAGGGGGGAGACAGGGAGAAACACCATATATTTT.

V is TRBV29-1 and J is TRBJ2-1, with 7 bases aligning to TRBD2. The CDR3 extends over 11 amino acids. Germline-derived CDR1 and CDR2 are SQVTM and ANQGSEA. With V trimmed by 4 bases and J by 9 bases, 3 bases remained unmatched. CDR3: CSVGGGAEQFF. The DNA of the CDR3 is TGCAGCGTTGGGGGAGGGGCTGAGCAGTTCTTC.

The chain combines TRBV6-7 with TRBJ2-7; 9 positions match TRBD1. TRBV6-7 is filed as an ORF, its function uncertain. V shed 4 bases, J shed 0 bases, and the junction held 16 bases outside the gene matches. The CDR3 loop spans 19 amino acids. The CDR3 DNA is TGTGCCAGCAGTTCCGATTCGAGGGTCCGGGACAGGGTCTCCTACGAGCAGTACTTC. This sequence encodes CASSSDSRVRDRVSYEQYF.

V is TRBV10-3 and J is TRBJ1-1; perhaps TRBD1 as D (5 bases). Germline CDR1 and CDR2: ENHRY and SYGVKD. Trimming pared 2 bases from V and 0 bases from J, leaving 10 bases between. This CDR3 spans 15 amino acids. CDR3 amino acids: CAISEQKQVNTEAFF. The CDR3 DNA reads TGTGCCATCAGTGAGCAGAAACAGGTGAACACTGAAGCTTTCTTT.

V is TRBV9 and J is TRBJ2-3, with 14 bases lining up with TRBD2. The V segment lost 0 bases and the J segment 8 bases; nucleotides outside the gene matches: 11. This CDR3 contains 18 residues. In germline, CDR1 is SGDLS, CDR2 YYNGEE. CDR3 DNA: TGTGCCAGCAGCGTAGCTACACCGGGACTAGCGGGGGACCCTACGCAGTATTTT. The encoded protein is CASSVATPGLAGDPTQYF.

The chain joins TRBV5-1 to TRBJ2-5, with TRBD2 matching over 11 bases. Germline V lookup: CDR1 SGHRS, CDR2 YFSETQ. V shed 6 bases and J 4 bases; nucleotides not matched to a gene: 2. The CDR3 runs to 13 residues. CDR3: CASKTSGGETQYF. The CDR3 nucleotides read TGCGCCAGCAAAACTAGCGGGGGAGAGACCCAGTACTTC. The full variable domain, completed using reference TRBV5-1 and TRBJ2-5, is KAGVTQTPRYLIKTRGQQVTLSCSPISGHRSVSWYQQTPGQGLQFLFEYFSETQRNKGNFPGRFSGRQFSNSRSEMNVSTLELGDSALYLCASKTSGGETQYFGPGTRLLVL.

This chain uses TRBV5-3 with TRBJ1-2, with D uncertain. TRBV5-3 counts as an open reading frame of uncertain function. CDR3 length: 13 residues. V gave up 1 base and J gave up 2 bases, with 6 bases separating them. CDR3 amino acids: CARSLPGNYGYTF. Written as DNA, the CDR3 is TGTGCCAGAAGCTTGCCAGGAAACTATGGCTACACCTTC.

V usage is TRBV6-1 and J usage is TRBJ2-7, with 8 nucleotides matching TRBD1. The V and J ends lost 0 bases and 2 bases, in that order; junction bases with no gene match: 3. The CDR3 runs 15 residues. The germline gives CDR1 MNHNS, CDR2 SASEGT. CDR3 region: CASSEAGTGAYEQYF. The DNA for the CDR3 is TGTGCCAGCAGTGAAGCAGGGACAGGAGCCTACGAGCAGTACTTC.

The chain is built from TRBV18 and TRBJ1-2; perhaps TRBD1 as D (5 bases). V was clipped by 4 bases and J by 8 bases, with 14 bases between them. This CDR3 region has 13 residues. The germline V gene has CDR1 KGHSH and CDR2 LQKENI. The CDR3 is CASSLGHIEGYTF. In nucleotides, the CDR3 is TGTGCCAGCTCACTAGGACATATCGAGGGCTACACCTTC.

The gene calls are TRBV28 and TRBJ2-7; D not certain. This CDR3 has 14 amino acids. V was shortened by 4 bases and J by 3 bases, with 13 bases between the two germline ends. Germline assignment: CDR1 MDHEN and CDR2 SYDVKM. This CDR3 is CASSSPAYDYEQYF. The DNA for the CDR3 is TGTGCCAGCAGTTCCCCCGCGTACGACTACGAGCAGTACTTC.

The chain carries TRBV6-5 and TRBJ2-1, with 9 bases fitting TRBD1. The CDR3 length is 15 residues. Looked up from germline, CDR1 is MNHEY and CDR2 is SVGAGI. Unmatched junction bases numbered 9, after V lost 4 bases and J lost 8 bases. The CDR3 region is CASSSIYRGRDEQFF. The CDR3 DNA reads as TGTGCCAGCAGTTCCATATACAGGGGGCGCGATGAGCAGTTCTTC.

The V and J genes are TRBV14 and TRBJ2-3, with 7 bases fitting TRBD1. The CDR3 sequence is 14 residues long. Germline V gene sequence: CDR1 SGHDN, CDR2 FVKESK. V trimming: 4 bases; J trimming: 2 bases; junction bases outside the gene matches: 3. The CDR3 nucleotides are TGTGCCAGCAGCCCGGACAGGTTCACAGATACGCAGTATTTT. The encoded protein is CASSPDRFTDTQYF.